The 4 T cell receptor beta chains given below trace back to one sample, sequenced in a study of blood T cell repertoires in COVID-19. Sequencing used immunoSEQ multiplex PCR; TCRdb keeps in-frame clones, though not all of them. In the table there are approximately 150,000 clones, 65% to 85% of which are singletons. Sequenced: peripheral blood. These receptors all come from a man in his 70s with active or convalescent COVID-19.

The rearrangement links TRBV19 to TRBJ1-2; tentative D call: TRBD1 (6 bases). The ends were cut back, 1 base at V and 8 bases at J, with 11 bases in the middle. Germline loops: CDR1 LNHDA, CDR2 SQIVND (reference sequence). The CDR3 consists of 13 residues. The CDR3 nucleotides read TGTGCCAGTAGTATAGGCGGGGGCGGCGGCTACACCTTC. This sequence encodes CASSIGGGGGYTF.

The V and J genes are TRBV6-6 and TRBJ2-7, with a possible D match to TRBD2 (6 bases). The CDR3 is 16 amino acids. V gave up 2 bases and J gave up 3 bases, with 17 bases separating them. Germline loops: CDR1 MNHNY, CDR2 SVGAGI (reference sequence). CDR3 nucleotide sequence: TGTGCCAGCAGTTACCCCGGTGCTAGCGCAGACTACGAGCAGTACTTC. This translates into CASSYPGASADYEQYF.

The chain joins TRBV14 to TRBJ2-2, with TRBD2 matching over 10 bases. The J segment lost 0 bases and the V segment lost 4 bases, leaving 8 bases of the junction unmatched. From germline, CDR1 is SGHDN and CDR2 FVKESK. The CDR3 has 18 amino acids. The CDR3 is CASSRASGSTANTGELFF. The CDR3 region has the DNA TGTGCCAGCAGCCGGGCTAGCGGGAGTACCGCGAACACCGGGGAGCTGTTTTTT.

The V call is TRBV5-4, the J call TRBJ2-2; 8 nucleotides match TRBD2. Trimming at V came to 4 bases and at J to 8 bases, leaving 7 bases not matched to a gene. The CDR3 spans 14 residues. In germline, CDR1 is SGHNT, CDR2 YYREEE (reference sequence). CDR3 loop: CASSPIPGGGELFF. The CDR3 region has the DNA TGTGCCAGCAGCCCAATCCCGGGAGGGGGGGAGCTGTTTTTT.